This T cell receptor beta chain originates from a study of blood T cell repertoires in COVID-19. Ages ranged from about 18 to 89 years, with residence in about two dozen US areas. Assignments of participants to cohorts depended upon their own reported clinical history. Source study methods: Reference gene primer amplification in the assay estimated nucleated cell counts. The assay was immunoSEQ multiplex PCR, and TCRdb's table has in-frame clones only and misses some. The V and J calls and clone size are taken from that table; D and trimming were inferred from the DNA. The sample consists of 130,000 or so clones, around 80% of them appearing once. V was clipped by 3 bases and J by 7 bases; unmatched bases: 9. This CDR3 spans 15 amino acids. Germline V gene data show CDR1 as LNHDA and CDR2 as SQIVND (reference sequence).

The clonotype originates from a man between 35 and 55 years old with acute COVID-19. V is TRBV19 and J is TRBJ2-7; 10 bases map to TRBD2. Sequenced material: PBMCs or T cells enriched from blood (not recorded which). The DNA of the CDR3 is TGTGCCAGTAGTATTTGGCTAGCGGGAGTAGAAGAGCAGTACTTC. Residues: CASSIWLAGVEEQYF.